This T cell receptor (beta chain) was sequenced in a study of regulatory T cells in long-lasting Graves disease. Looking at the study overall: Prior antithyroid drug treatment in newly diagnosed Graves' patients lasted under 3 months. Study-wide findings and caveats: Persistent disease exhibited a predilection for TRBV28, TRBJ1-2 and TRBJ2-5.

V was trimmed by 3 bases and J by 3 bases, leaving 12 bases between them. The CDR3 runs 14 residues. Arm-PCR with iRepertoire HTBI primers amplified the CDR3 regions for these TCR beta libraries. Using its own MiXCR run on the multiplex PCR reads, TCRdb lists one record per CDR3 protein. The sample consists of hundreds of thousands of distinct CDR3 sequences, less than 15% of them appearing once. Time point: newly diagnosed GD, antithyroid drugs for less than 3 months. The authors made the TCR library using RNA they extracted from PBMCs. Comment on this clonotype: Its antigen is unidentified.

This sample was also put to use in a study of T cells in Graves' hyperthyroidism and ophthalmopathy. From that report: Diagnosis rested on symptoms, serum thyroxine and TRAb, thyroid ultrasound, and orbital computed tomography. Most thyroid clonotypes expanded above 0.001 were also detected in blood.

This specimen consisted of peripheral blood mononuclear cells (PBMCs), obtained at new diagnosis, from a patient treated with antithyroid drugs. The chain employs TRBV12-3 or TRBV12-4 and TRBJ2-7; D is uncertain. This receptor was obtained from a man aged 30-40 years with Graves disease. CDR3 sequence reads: CASSFLRPNYEQYF. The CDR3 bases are TGTGCCAGCAGTTTCCTACGTCCGAACTACGAGCAGTACTTC.